A selection of T cell receptor beta chains follows, all from one sample in a study of T-cell reconstitution after alpha-beta-depleted transplantation in children. TCRdb re-analysed the PCR reads in MiXCR, keeping a single row per CDR3 protein. This table has about 470,000 distinct CDR3 sequences, around two fifths appearing once. The source material was PBMCs, sampled before TCRalphabeta/CD19-depleted stem cell transplant. These receptors were obtained from a girl aged 2 to 10 with aplastic anemia, due to receive a stem cell transplant. Both conserved end residues are part of each CDR3. Fields, in order: CDR3 protein, CDR3 DNA, clone size, J gene, D gene, V gene. The D gene is left open where the match is weak. Where a row states a size, it is once, few, many or the class of an expanded clone; other rows omit it.

CATSDSWGGRAVEQFF	TGTGCCACCAGTGATTCCTGGGGCGGGAGGGCAGTTGAGCAGTTCTTC	once	TRBJ2-1	TRBD2	TRBV24-1
CASIGGVGQAFF	TGTGCCAGCATCGGGGGGGTCGGGCAGGCTTTCTTT	few	TRBJ1-1	-	TRBV12-3/TRBV12-4
CASSYSGTSGRDGETQYF	TGTGCCAGCAGTTACTCAGGGACTAGCGGGAGGGATGGAGAGACCCAGTACTTC	few	TRBJ2-5	TRBD2	TRBV6-5
CASSRGWGIIGQYF	TGTGCCAGCAGTCGCGGGTGGGGGATAATAGGGCAGTACTTC	many	TRBJ2-7	-	TRBV27
CSARVRYHSGRAGSYNEQFF	TGCAGTGCTAGAGTTCGATATCATAGCGGGAGGGCCGGATCCTACAATGAGCAGTTCTTC	-	TRBJ2-1	TRBD2	TRBV20-1
CSARGSRDIQYF	TGCAGTGCTAGGGGAAGTCGCGACATTCAGTACTTC	-	TRBJ2-4	-	TRBV20-1
CATSRPLTGMGSEQYF	TGTGCCACCAGCAGACCCTTGACAGGGATGGGGTCCGAGCAGTACTTC	many	TRBJ2-7	TRBD1	TRBV15
CASSTPGGRAEAFF	TGTGCCAGCAGTACCCCAGGGGGAAGGGCTGAAGCTTTCTTT	-	TRBJ1-1	TRBD1	TRBV6-1
CASSFDLVGSEQYF	TGTGCCAGCAGCTTCGACCTCGTGGGTAGCGAGCAGTACTTC	-	TRBJ2-7	-	TRBV7-9
CAWSVLAGEETQYF	TGTGCCTGGAGTGTACTAGCGGGAGAAGAGACCCAGTACTTC	few	TRBJ2-5	TRBD2	TRBV30
CASSLATGYVGYTF	TGTGCCAGCAGTTTAGCCACAGGGTACGTTGGCTACACCTTC	-	TRBJ1-2	-	TRBV12-3/TRBV12-4
CASSPQARNTGELFF	TGCGCCAGCAGCCCCCAGGCCCGGAACACCGGGGAGCTGTTTTTT	few	TRBJ2-2	-	TRBV4-3
CSVETEVSLSYNEQFF	TGCAGCGTTGAAACTGAGGTCTCCCTCTCCTACAATGAGCAGTTCTTC	-	TRBJ2-1	-	TRBV29-1
CASSQVSGVSGNTIYF	TGTGCCAGCAGCCAGGTATCGGGGGTCTCTGGAAACACCATATATTTT	-	TRBJ1-3	-	TRBV4-2
CAISENGDRGQETQYF	TGTGCCATCAGTGAGAACGGGGACAGGGGGCAAGAGACCCAGTACTTC	-	TRBJ2-5	TRBD1	TRBV10-3
CASVSLYRDGQETQYF	TGTGCCAGCGTGTCTCTTTACCGGGACGGACAAGAGACCCAGTACTTC	few	TRBJ2-5	-	TRBV7-6
CATSGPLGGSNQPQHF	TGTGCCACCAGCGGCCCCTTGGGGGGCAGCAATCAGCCCCAGCATTTT	-	TRBJ1-5	-	TRBV15
CASSLGQRVYEQYF	TGTGCCAGCAGTTTAGGACAGCGAGTCTACGAGCAGTACTTC	-	TRBJ2-7	-	TRBV27
CASSPQGEGNTIYF	TGTGCCAGCAGCCCACAGGGGGAAGGAAACACCATATATTTT	-	TRBJ1-3	TRBD1	TRBV7-9
CASSLGSSSGNTIYF	TGTGCCAGCAGCTTAGGCAGTTCCTCTGGAAACACCATATATTTT	-	TRBJ1-3	-	TRBV7-9
CASSPRLAGGPPGEQYF	TGTGCCAGCAGCCCAAGACTAGCGGGAGGGCCTCCTGGAGAGCAGTACTTC	many	TRBJ2-7	TRBD2	TRBV7-9
CASSSYLYNEQFF	TGTGCCAGCAGCTCCTATCTCTACAATGAGCAGTTCTTC	many	TRBJ2-1	-	TRBV7-2
CASSPGDNYEQYF	TGTGCCAGCAGCCCGGGGGACAACTACGAGCAGTACTTC	many	TRBJ2-7	-	TRBV9
CASSLGIVTSGENTGELFF	TGTGCCAGCAGCTTAGGAATTGTGACTAGCGGAGAGAACACCGGGGAGCTGTTTTTT	few	TRBJ2-2	TRBD2	TRBV11-2
CASSHLGGSGNSYEQYF	TGTGCCAGCAGCCACCTTGGGGGTAGCGGGAACTCCTACGAGCAGTACTTC	many	TRBJ2-7	TRBD2	TRBV3-1
CASSIGGRNPYNEQFF	TGTGCCAGTAGTATAGGGGGGAGGAACCCATACAATGAGCAGTTCTTC	few	TRBJ2-1	-	TRBV19
CSASLGAGLGGSGRAQYF	TGCAGTGCTAGCCTGGGCGCCGGACTAGGGGGCTCGGGAAGGGCGCAGTATTTT	-	TRBJ2-3	-	TRBV20-1
CATSPSGREQFF	TGTGCCACCAGCCCTAGCGGGAGAGAGCAGTTCTTC	-	TRBJ2-1	TRBD2	TRBV15
CATRGSNQPQHF	TGTGCCACCAGGGGTAGCAATCAGCCCCAGCATTTT	many	TRBJ1-5	-	TRBV6-5
CSVAARDSTDTQYF	TGCAGCGTCGCAGCGAGGGATAGCACAGATACGCAGTATTTT	many	TRBJ2-3	-	TRBV29-1
CASSLTWGEETQYF	TGTGCCAGCAGCTTGACGTGGGGGGAAGAGACCCAGTACTTC	-	TRBJ2-5	-	TRBV5-5
CSVEDIQYEQYF	TGCAGCGTTGAAGATATCCAGTACGAGCAGTACTTC	-	TRBJ2-7	-	TRBV29-1
CASSYEQGNTEAFF	TGTGCCAGCAGCTATGAACAGGGGAACACTGAAGCTTTCTTT	-	TRBJ1-1	-	TRBV5-5
CSAREAGRRTGGEQYF	TGCAGTGCTAGAGAGGCGGGGCGCCGAACGGGGGGCGAGCAGTACTTC	-	TRBJ2-7	TRBD2	TRBV20-1
CASSLGRDWETQYF	TGCGCCAGCAGCTTAGGCAGGGACTGGGAGACCCAGTACTTC	many	TRBJ2-5	-	TRBV5-1
CASRPGGSYEQYF	TGTGCCAGCAGACCAGGGGGCTCCTACGAGCAGTACTTC	many	TRBJ2-7	TRBD1	TRBV7-9
CASSRTPRGVYEQYF	TGTGCCAGCAGTCGGACCCCGCGGGGAGTCTACGAGCAGTACTTC	many	TRBJ2-7	-	TRBV12-3/TRBV12-4
CASKLSQGQGGYTF	TGTGCCAGCAAACTAAGCCAGGGGCAAGGCGGCTACACCTTC	-	TRBJ1-2	-	TRBV6-1
CASSPGGTVWDEQFF	TGTGCCAGCAGCCCTGGAGGGACGGTTTGGGATGAGCAGTTCTTC	few	TRBJ2-1	-	TRBV7-6
CASSPRTGHGYTF	TGTGCCAGCAGCCCGAGGACAGGGCATGGCTACACCTTC	few	TRBJ1-2	TRBD1	TRBV7-2
CASSLGPGDTEAFF	TGTGCCAGCAGCTTAGGCCCAGGGGATACTGAAGCTTTCTTT	-	TRBJ1-1	-	TRBV7-2
CAIRETGMTDGYTF	TGTGCCATCAGAGAGACAGGGATGACTGATGGCTACACCTTC	few	TRBJ1-2	TRBD1	TRBV10-3
CSAKGRGGTYEQYF	TGCAGTGCTAAAGGCCGGGGAGGCACCTACGAGCAGTACTTC	many	TRBJ2-7	-	TRBV20-1
CASSLSPDSYQPQHF	TGTGCCAGCAGCTTAAGCCCCGACAGTTATCAGCCCCAGCATTTT	-	TRBJ1-5	-	TRBV7-6
CASQATGSSTDTQYF	TGCGCCAGCCAGGCTACAGGGAGTAGCACAGATACGCAGTATTTT	many	TRBJ2-3	-	TRBV10-2
CASSPFRSGYEQYF	TGTGCCAGCAGTCCCTTCCGGTCGGGGTACGAGCAGTACTTC	-	TRBJ2-7	-	TRBV27
CASSLSIAGGPSETQYF	TGTGCCAGCAGTTTATCGATAGCGGGGGGGCCGTCGGAGACCCAGTACTTC	-	TRBJ2-5	TRBD2	TRBV12-3/TRBV12-4
CASSLMASGIGDTQYF	TGTGCCAGCAGCTTAATGGCCAGCGGTATTGGAGATACGCAGTATTTT	-	TRBJ2-3	-	TRBV7-3